This T cell receptor beta chain was found in a study of identical twins. With 9 bases removed from V and 2 bases from J, the gap between germline ends came to 10 bases. CDR3 length: 12 residues. The germline gives CDR1 MNHNS, CDR2 SASEGT. TCRdb redid the calling of the 5' RACE reads with MiXCR, one entry per CDR3 protein. In the table there are more than 1.5 million distinct CDR3 sequences, about 32% of which are singletons. This clonotype was obtained from a newborn girl in good health. The V call is TRBV6-1, the J call TRBJ2-5, with D possibly TRBD1 on 6 matching bases. The specimen was cord blood. The CDR3 DNA follows: TGTGCCAGTGCCAGGGGTCAAGAGACCCAGTACTTC. As protein: CASARGQETQYF.